This T cell receptor beta chain was observed in a study of cytomegalovirus exposure and HLA in healthy donors. Study-wide background: As an earlier analysis found, 150 million to 200 million T cells yielded over 95 million unique TCR beta sequences.

Regarding this clone: Its antigen is undetermined.

Overall study findings and caveats: Further analysis, carried out later, found HLA-associated TCR beta chains more clonally expanded than equally common other chains. With later analysis, a missense DCLRE1C variant became linked to TCR beta V- and J-gene trimming. A likely sequencing artifact accounted for one observed cluster of highly shared sequence variants.

CDR1 is SGHRS, CDR2 YFSETQ, per germline. V was cut by 4 bases and J by 5 bases, with 16 bases left in between. This CDR3 contains 15 residues. In the PCR, 60 Vbeta and 13 Jbeta primers were used. Repertoires were generated with immunoSEQ multiplex PCR, while TCRdb's copy carries only in-frame clones and drops some. The sample lists some 120,000 clones; around 77% were seen once. The specimen sequenced was PBMCs. The chain links TRBV5-1 to TRBJ2-1; TRBD1 is a possible D gene (7 bases). The source is a man over 45 in good health and CMV-seronegative. The DNA for the CDR3 is TGCGCCAGCAGCCCCGCAGGGGGAGGAGACAATGAGCAGTTCTTC. It translates to CASSPAGGGDNEQFF.